This T cell receptor beta chain was sequenced for a study of B cell selection in AIRE deficiency. The assay was immunoSEQ multiplex PCR, and TCRdb's table has in-frame clones only and misses some. The sample consists of 20,000 to 30,000 clones, nearly 98% of them appearing once. V lost 0 bases to trimming and J lost 9 bases; unmatched junction nucleotides: 9. This CDR3 is 15 amino acids long. Germline V lookup: CDR1 MNHEY, CDR2 SVGAGI. The sorted conventional CD4 T cells were gated as CD4+CD127+. This clone was seen a single time. The genes are TRBV6-5 and TRBJ2-7, with TRBD2 matching 9 bases. The source is a human donor with AIRE deficiency. The sequenced sample consisted of conventional CD4+ T cells sorted from PBMCs. The CDR3 DNA reads TGTGCCAGCAGTTACTCGATTCAGCGGGGGGAGTTGCAGTACTTC. Its translation: CASSYSIQRGELQYF.